A single TCR beta chain is shown here with its context. The sample originates from a study of blood T cell repertoires in COVID-19. Study context: The United States, Italy and Spain provided the acute and convalescent COVID-19 samples.

Clones were sequenced by immunoSEQ multiplex PCR, and TCRdb holds only the in-frame ones, with some missing. The sample holds about 98,000 clones, about 91% seen once. Trimming left V 6 bases short and J 5 bases short, with 13 bases between. This CDR3 has 13 residues. The rearrangement links TRBV12-3 or TRBV12-4 to TRBJ2-5; maybe TRBD1 (6 bases). Sequenced sample: peripheral blood. This receptor was taken from a young man with acute or convalescent COVID-19. The CDR3 DNA follows: TGTGCCAGCAGCAGGGGTACCAGGGAGACCCAGTACTTC. This gives the protein CASSRGTRETQYF.